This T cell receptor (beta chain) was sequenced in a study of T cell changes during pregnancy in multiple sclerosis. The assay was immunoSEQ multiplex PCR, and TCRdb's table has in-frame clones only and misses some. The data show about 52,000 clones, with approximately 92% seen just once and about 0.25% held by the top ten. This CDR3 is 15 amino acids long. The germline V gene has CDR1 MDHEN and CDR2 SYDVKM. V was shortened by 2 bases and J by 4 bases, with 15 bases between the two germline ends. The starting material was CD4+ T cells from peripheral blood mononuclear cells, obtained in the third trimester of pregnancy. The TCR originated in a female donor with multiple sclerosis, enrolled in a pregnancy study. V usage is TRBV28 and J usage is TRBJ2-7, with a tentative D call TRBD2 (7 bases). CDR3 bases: TGTGCCAGCAGTTTAGTCGAAGGGGGGGTATACGAGCAGTACTTC. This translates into CASSLVEGGVYEQYF.